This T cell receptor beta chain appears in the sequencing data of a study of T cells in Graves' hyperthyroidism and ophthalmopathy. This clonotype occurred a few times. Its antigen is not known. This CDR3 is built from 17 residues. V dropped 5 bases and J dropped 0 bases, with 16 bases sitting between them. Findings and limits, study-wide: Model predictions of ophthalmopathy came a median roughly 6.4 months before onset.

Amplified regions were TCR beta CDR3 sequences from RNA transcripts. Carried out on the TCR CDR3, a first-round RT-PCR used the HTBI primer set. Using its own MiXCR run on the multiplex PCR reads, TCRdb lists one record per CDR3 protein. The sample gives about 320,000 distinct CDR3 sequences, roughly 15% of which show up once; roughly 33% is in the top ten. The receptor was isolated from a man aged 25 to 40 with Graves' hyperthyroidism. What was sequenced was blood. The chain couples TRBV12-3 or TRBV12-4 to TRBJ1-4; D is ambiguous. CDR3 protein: CASSLGFTVTTNEKLFF. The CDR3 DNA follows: TGTGCCAGCAGTCTGGGGTTTACAGTGACAACTAATGAAAAACTGTTTTTT.